The clone carrying this T cell receptor beta chain has at least ten counts. Its cognate antigen is unknown. The data are from a study of T cells in Graves' hyperthyroidism and ophthalmopathy. Turning to the study itself: Initial diagnosis, before any treatment, was when peripheral blood was collected.

There were TCR beta CDR3 regions amplified from RNA transcripts. The primer set for the first-round RT-PCR of the TCR CDR3 was HTBI. TCRdb called the multiplex PCR reads again in MiXCR, with one record for every CDR3 protein. The table records roughly 380,000 distinct CDR3 sequences, more than 11% of them present only once. General study points: The model forecast ophthalmopathy, anticipating it by a median around 6.5 months before onset. Most expanded thyroid clonotypes above 0.001 recurred in blood. A 13 V-J model separated ophthalmopathy from stable hyperthyroidism.

Sequencing was performed on blood. The sequence was obtained from a woman in her sixties with Graves' hyperthyroidism.

The chain's CDR3 is CASSLAGPEEYF. The CDR3 DNA reads TGTGCCAGCAGCTTAGCTGGCCCTGAGGAGTACTTC. The chain joins TRBV7-2 to TRBJ2-7; D call uncertain. Germline CDR1 reads SGHTA; CDR2 reads FQGNSA. Trimming took off 0 bases at V and 11 bases at J, with 11 bases between the two ends. The CDR3 sequence is 12 residues long.